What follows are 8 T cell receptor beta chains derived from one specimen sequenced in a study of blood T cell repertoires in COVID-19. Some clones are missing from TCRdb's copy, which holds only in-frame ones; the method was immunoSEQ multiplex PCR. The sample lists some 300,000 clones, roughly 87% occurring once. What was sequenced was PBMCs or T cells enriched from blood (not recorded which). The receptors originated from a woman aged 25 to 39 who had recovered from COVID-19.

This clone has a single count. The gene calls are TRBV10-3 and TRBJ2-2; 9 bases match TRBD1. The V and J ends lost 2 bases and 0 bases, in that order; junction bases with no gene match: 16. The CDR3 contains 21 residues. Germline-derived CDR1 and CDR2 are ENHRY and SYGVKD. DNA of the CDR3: TGTGCCATCAGTGAGCCGCAGGGGACAGGGTCCCCTAGCGCGAACACCGGGGAGCTGTTTTTT. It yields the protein CAISEPQGTGSPSANTGELFF.

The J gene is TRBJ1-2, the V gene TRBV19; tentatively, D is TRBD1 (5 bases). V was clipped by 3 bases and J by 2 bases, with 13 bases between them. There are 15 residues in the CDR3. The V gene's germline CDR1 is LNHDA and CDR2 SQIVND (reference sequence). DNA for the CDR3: TGTGCCAGTAGTATTTCCGGACCAGGGAACTATGGCTACACCTTC. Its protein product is CASSISGPGNYGYTF.

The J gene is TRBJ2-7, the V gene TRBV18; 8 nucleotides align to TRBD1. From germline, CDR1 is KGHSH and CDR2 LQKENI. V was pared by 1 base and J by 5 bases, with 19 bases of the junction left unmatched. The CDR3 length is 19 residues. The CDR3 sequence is CASSPLLSARGRGLNEQYF. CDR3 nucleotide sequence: TGTGCCAGCTCACCACTCTTATCCGCGCGAGGCAGGGGGCTTAACGAGCAGTACTTC.

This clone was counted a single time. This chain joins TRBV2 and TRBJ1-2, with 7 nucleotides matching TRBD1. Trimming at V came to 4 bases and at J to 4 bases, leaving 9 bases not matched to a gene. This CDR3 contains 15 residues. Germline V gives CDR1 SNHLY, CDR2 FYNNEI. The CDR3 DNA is TGTGCCAGCAGTGCTGTAGACAGGGTTACCTATGGCTACACCTTC. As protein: CASSAVDRVTYGYTF.

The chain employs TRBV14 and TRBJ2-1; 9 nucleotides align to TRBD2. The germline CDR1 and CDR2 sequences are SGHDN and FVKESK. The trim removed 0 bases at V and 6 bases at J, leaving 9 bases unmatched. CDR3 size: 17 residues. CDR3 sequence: CASSQDQDWRGGNEQFF. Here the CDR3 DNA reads TGTGCCAGCAGCCAAGATCAGGATTGGCGGGGGGGCAATGAGCAGTTCTTC.

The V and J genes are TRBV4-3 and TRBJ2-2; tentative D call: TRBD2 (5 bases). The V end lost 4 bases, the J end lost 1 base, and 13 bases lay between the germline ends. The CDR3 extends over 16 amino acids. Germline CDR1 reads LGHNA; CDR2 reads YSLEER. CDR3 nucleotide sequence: TGCGCCAGCAGCCTGTTGGCTAGCCAGAACACCGGGGAGCTGTTTTTT. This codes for CASSLLASQNTGELFF.

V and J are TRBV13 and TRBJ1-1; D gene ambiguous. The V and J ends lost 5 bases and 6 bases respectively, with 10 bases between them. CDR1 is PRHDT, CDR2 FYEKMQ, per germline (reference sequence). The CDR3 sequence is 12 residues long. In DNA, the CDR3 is TGTGCCAGCAGCCAATTGGACTCTGAAGCTTTCTTT. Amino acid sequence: CASSQLDSEAFF.

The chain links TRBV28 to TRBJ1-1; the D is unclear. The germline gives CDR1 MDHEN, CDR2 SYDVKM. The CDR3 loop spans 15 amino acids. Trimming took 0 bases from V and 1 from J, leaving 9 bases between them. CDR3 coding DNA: TGTGCCAGCAGTTTATGGGTATCAGGGAACACTGAAGCTTTCTTT. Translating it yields CASSLWVSGNTEAFF.